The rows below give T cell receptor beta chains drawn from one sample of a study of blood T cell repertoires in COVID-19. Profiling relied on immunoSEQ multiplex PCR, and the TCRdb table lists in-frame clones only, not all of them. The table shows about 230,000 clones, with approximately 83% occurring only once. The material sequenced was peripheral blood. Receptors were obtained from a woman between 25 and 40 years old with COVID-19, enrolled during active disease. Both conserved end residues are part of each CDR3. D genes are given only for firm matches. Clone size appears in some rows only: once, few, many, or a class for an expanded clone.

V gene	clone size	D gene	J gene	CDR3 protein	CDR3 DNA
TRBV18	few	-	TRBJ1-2	CASSPDNIYGYTF	TGTGCCAGCTCACCGGACAACATCTATGGCTACACCTTC
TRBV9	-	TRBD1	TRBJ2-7	CASSVAGGTAYEQYF	TGTGCCAGCAGCGTAGCCGGTGGGACAGCCTACGAGCAGTACTTC
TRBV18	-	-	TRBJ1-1	CASSVDSDTEAFF	TGTGCCAGCTCAGTCGACAGTGACACTGAAGCTTTCTTT
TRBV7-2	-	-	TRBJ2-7	CASSLGQVDEQYF	TGTGCCAGCAGCTTAGGACAGGTTGACGAGCAGTACTTC
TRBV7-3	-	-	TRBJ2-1	CASSLTLPGRLLNEQFF	TGTGCCAGCAGCTTAACCCTGCCAGGGAGGCTATTGAATGAGCAGTTCTTC
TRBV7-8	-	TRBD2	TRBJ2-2	CASSLGLAGSRKLFF	TGTGCCAGCAGCTTAGGACTAGCGGGGAGCAGGAAGCTGTTTTTT
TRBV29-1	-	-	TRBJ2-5	CSVSLAGGSETQYF	TGCAGCGTCTCCCTCGCCGGCGGATCGGAGACCCAGTACTTC
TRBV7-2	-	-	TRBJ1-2	CASSLNWGGYGYTF	TGTGCCAGCAGCTTAAATTGGGGGGGCTATGGCTACACCTTC
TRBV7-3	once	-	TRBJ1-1	CASSLAGANTEAFF	TGTGCCAGCAGCTTAGCAGGGGCTAACACTGAAGCTTTCTTT
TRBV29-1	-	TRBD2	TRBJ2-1	CSVCRLAGEEQFF	TGCAGCGTTTGTCGTCTAGCGGGAGAAGAGCAGTTCTTC
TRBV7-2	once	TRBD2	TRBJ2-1	CASSLGLAGGTEQFF	TGTGCCAGCAGCTTAGGACTAGCGGGAGGGACTGAGCAGTTCTTC
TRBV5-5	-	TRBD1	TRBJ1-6	CASRPDRGNSPLHF	TGTGCCAGCAGACCCGACAGGGGGAATTCACCCCTCCACTTT
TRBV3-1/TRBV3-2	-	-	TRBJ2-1	CASSYSGAYNEQFF	TGTGCCAGCAGCTATTCGGGAGCCTACAATGAGCAGTTCTTC
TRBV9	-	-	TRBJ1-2	CASSVGRAGDYGYTF	TGTGCCAGCAGCGTAGGGAGGGCTGGGGACTATGGCTACACCTTC
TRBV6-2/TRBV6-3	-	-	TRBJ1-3	CASSYLPPGSGNTIYF	TGTGCCAGCAGTTACCTCCCCCCAGGCTCTGGAAACACCATATATTTT
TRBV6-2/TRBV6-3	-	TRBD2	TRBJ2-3	CASSYSSPLAGVTSTDTQYF	TGTGCCAGCAGTTACTCAAGCCCGCTAGCGGGGGTTACTAGCACAGATACGCAGTATTTT
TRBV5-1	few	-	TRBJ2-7	CASSAGPYEQYF	TGCGCCAGCAGCGCGGGACCCTACGAGCAGTACTTC
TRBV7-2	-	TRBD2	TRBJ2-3	CASSSGGAGGKDTQYF	TGTGCCAGCAGCTCCGGTGGAGCGGGGGGGAAAGATACGCAGTATTTT
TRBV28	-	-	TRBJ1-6	CASYRAVSSPLHF	TGTGCCAGTTACAGGGCGGTAAGCTCACCCCTCCACTTT
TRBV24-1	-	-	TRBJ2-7	CATSDLIAVPYEQYF	TGTGCCACCAGTGATTTGATAGCGGTCCCCTACGAGCAGTACTTC
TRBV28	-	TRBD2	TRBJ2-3	CASSGTSGTDTQYF	TGTGCCAGCAGTGGGACTAGCGGCACAGATACGCAGTATTTT
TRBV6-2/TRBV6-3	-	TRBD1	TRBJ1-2	CASSGDREVDYGYTF	TGTGCCAGCAGCGGGGACAGGGAAGTCGACTATGGCTACACCTTC
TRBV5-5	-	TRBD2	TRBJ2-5	CASSTGLAEETQYF	TGTGCCAGCAGCACGGGACTAGCGGAAGAGACCCAGTACTTC
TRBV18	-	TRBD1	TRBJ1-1	CASSPQGAENTEAFF	TGTGCCAGCTCACCACAGGGGGCGGAGAACACTGAAGCTTTCTTT
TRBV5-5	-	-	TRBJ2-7	CASSFRPGLQQGQYF	TGTGCCAGCAGCTTCCGACCGGGACTACAACAGGGGCAGTACTTC
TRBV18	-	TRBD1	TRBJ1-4	CASSPTWTGANEKLFF	TGTGCCAGCTCGCCAACTTGGACAGGGGCTAATGAAAAACTGTTTTTT
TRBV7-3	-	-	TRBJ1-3	CASSPTVSGNTIYF	TGTGCCAGCAGCCCGACTGTATCTGGAAACACCATATATTTT
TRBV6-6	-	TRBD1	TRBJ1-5	CASSPTGAGVSNQPQHF	TGTGCCAGCAGTCCTACAGGGGCCGGCGTGAGCAATCAGCCCCAGCATTTT
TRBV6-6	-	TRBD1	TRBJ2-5	CASSYRGTGVMETQYF	TGTGCCAGCAGTTACCGGGGGACAGGGGTTATGGAGACCCAGTACTTC
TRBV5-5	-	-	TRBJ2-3	CASRAGYLSTDTQYF	TGTGCCAGCAGGGCGGGCTACCTGTCCACAGATACGCAGTATTTT
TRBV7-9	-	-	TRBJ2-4	CASSQDAGKNIQYF	TGTGCCAGCAGCCAGGACGCGGGAAAAAACATTCAGTACTTC
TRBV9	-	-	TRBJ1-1	CASSVFATQGGTEAFF	TGTGCCAGCAGCGTTTTCGCAACACAGGGAGGGACTGAAGCTTTCTTT
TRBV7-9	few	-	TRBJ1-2	CASSLESENYGYTF	TGTGCCAGCAGCTTGGAATCGGAGAACTATGGCTACACCTTC
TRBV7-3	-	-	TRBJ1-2	CASSYTFVETYGYTF	TGTGCCAGCAGCTACACCTTTGTGGAGACCTATGGCTACACCTTC
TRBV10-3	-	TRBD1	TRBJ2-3	CAIRTPGQGADTQYF	TGTGCCATCAGAACTCCGGGACAGGGAGCAGATACGCAGTATTTT
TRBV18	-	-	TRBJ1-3	CASSPRQAKIGNTIYF	TGTGCCAGCTCACCACGGCAGGCCAAAATCGGAAACACCATATATTTT